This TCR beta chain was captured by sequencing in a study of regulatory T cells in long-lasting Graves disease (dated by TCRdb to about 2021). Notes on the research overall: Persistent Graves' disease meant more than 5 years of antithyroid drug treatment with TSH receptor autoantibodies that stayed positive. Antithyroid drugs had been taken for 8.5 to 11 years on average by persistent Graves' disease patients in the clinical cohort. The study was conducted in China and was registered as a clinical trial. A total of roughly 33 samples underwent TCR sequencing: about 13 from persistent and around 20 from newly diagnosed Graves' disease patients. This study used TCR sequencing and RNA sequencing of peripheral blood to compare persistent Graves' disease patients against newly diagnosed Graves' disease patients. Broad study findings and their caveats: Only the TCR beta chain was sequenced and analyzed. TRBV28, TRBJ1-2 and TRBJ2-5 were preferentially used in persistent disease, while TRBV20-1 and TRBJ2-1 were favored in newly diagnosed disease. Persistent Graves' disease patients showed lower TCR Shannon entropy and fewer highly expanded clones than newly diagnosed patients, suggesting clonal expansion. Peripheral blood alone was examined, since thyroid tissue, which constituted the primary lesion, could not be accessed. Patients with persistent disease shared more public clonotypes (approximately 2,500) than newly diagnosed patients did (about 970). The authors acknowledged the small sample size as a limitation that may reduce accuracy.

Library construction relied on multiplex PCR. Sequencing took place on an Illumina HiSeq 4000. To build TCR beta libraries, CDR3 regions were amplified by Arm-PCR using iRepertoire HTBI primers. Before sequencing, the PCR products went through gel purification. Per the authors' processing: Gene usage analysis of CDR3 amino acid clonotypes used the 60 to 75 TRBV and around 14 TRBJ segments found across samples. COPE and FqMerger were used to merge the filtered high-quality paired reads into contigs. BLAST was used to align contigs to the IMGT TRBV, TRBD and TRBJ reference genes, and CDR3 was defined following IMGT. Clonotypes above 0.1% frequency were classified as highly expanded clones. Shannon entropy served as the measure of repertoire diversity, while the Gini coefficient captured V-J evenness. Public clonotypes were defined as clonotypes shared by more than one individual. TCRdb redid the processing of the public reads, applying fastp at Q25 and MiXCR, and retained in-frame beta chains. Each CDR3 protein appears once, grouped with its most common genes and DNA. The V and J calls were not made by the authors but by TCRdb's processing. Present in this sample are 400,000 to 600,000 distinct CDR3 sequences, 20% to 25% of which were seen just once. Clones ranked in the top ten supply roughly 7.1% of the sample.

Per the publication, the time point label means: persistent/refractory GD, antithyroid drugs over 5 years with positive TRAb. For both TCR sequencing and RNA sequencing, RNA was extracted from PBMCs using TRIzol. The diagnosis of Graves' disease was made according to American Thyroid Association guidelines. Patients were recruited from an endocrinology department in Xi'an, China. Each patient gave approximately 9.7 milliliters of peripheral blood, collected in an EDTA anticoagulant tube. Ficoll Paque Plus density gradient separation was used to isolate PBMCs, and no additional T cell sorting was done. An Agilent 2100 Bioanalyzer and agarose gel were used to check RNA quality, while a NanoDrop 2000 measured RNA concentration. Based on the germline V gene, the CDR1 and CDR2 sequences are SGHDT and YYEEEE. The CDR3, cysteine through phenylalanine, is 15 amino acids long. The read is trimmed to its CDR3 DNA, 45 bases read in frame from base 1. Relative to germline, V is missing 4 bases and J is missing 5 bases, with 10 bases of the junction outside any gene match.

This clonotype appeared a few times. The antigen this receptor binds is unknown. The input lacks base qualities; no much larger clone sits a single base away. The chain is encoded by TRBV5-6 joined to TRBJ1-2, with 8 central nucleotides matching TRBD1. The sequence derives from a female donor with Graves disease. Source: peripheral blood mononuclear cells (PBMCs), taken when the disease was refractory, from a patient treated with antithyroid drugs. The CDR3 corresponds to CASSRLTGAIYGYTF. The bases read TGTGCCAGCAGCCGATTGACAGGGGCGATTTATGGCTACACCTTC.